This T cell receptor (beta chain) was documented in a study of CD8+CD57+ T cells in acquired aplastic anemia. For the study at large: Healthy donor CD4+ samples were sequenced to a depth that averaged roughly 10 million reads.

Findings and limits, study-wide: Patients and controls turned out to have roughly 30 CD8+ CDR3 sequences in common.

A remark on this clonotype: No antigen is known for it.

CDR1 and CDR2 (germline): SGHTA, FQGTGA. V shed 3 bases and J 9 bases; nucleotides not matched to a gene: 8. The CDR3 is 17 amino acids. Genomic DNA acted as the template from which TCR beta VDJ combination and CDR3 sequence profiling were carried out. TCRdb reprocessed the reads via MiXCR and lists one record per CDR3 protein. The sample holds a few hundred thousand distinct CDR3 sequences, approximately 57% seen once. This TCR came from a human donor in good health. The chain links TRBV7-3 to TRBJ2-1; TRBD2 matches 16 bases. Sequencing input: sorted CD4+, CD8+, or CD8+CD57+ T cells (not recorded which) from PBMCs. CDR3 in amino acids: CASSLGPGLAGGPEQFF. CDR3 bases: TGTGCCAGCAGCTTGGGACCGGGACTAGCGGGGGGGCCTGAGCAGTTCTTC.